This T cell receptor beta chain is from a study of blood T cells in healthy people across ages. The germline V and J ends were trimmed by 5 bases and 6 bases, with 17 bases remaining between them. The CDR3 has 14 amino acids. Germline CDR1 reads DFQATT; CDR2 reads SNEGSKA (reference sequence). Every sample gave at least 5 micrograms of total RNA when it was extracted. PCR was performed a second time for roughly 6 to 12 cycles using a sample-barcoded 5' primer and a J-beta primer mix. TCRdb reprocessed the 5' RACE reads via MiXCR and lists one record per CDR3 protein. Seen here are just over 800,000 distinct CDR3 sequences, approximately 67% observed once, and the top ten hold around a quarter.

The chain couples TRBV20-1 to TRBJ2-1; D unclear. The clonotype comes from a young man in good health. What was sequenced was blood. Here the CDR3 DNA reads TGCAGTGCTCCTCGGCAGGCCGAGCCCAATGAGCAGTTCTTC. It encodes CSAPRQAEPNEQFF.